This TCR beta chain was retrieved from a study of identical twins. General study findings and limits: Invariant T cells like MAIT and iNKT could partly confound the zero-insertion analyses. Insertion counts were lower in abundant cord blood beta clonotypes, a trend that memory repertoires did not show.

As for this clonotype: Its specificity is not known.

One entry per CDR3 protein, called by TCRdb with MiXCR from the 5' RACE reads. Found here are about 810,000 distinct CDR3 sequences, roughly an eighth of them singletons; the top ten hold roughly 1.5%. CDR1 is ENHRY and CDR2 is SYGVKD in the germline V gene. V lost 6 bases, J lost 9 bases, and 12 bases stayed unmatched. The CDR3 spans 15 residues. These same records also appear under a second study, on yellow fever vaccine responses in identical twins.

The TCR was taken from a woman between 18 and 29 years old in good health. The material sequenced was PBMCs. The chain couples TRBV10-3 to TRBJ2-1, with 9 positions matching TRBD2. CDR3 loop: CAISPGGGAPGEQFF. CDR3 bases: TGTGCCATCAGCCCTGGCGGGGGGGCACCAGGTGAGCAGTTCTTC.